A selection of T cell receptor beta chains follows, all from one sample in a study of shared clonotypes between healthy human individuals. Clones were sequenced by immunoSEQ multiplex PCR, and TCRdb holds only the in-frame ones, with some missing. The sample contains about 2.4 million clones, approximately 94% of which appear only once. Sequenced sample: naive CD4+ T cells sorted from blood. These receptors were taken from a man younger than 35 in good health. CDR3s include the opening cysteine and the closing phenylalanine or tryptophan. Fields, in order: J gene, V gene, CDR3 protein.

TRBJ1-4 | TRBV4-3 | CASSQVQTGATNEKLFF
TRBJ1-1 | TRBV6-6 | CASSQIRGVGDTEAFF
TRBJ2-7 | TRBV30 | CAWTPGGFQYEQYF
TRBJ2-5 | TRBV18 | CASSPPRGRIQETQYF
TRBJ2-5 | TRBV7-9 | CASSRLGVETQYF
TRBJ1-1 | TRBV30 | CAWSIGGNTEAFF
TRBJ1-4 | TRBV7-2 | CASSPGGSRMFF
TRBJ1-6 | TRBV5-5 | CASSFGQVNSPLHF
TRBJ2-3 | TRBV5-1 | CASSLGPSTDTQYF
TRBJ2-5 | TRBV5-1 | CASSLGSGQGAKTQYF
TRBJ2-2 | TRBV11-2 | CASTEGPNTGELFF
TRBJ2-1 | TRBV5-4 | CASSDLGSYNEQFF
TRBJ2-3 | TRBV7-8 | CASSPEAGGPGDTQYF
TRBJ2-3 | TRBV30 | CAWSSRLLAPDTQYF
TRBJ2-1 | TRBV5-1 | CASSLNRGGSGEQFF
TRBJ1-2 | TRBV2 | CASRGTAKGFYGYTF
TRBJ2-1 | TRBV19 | CASSTDSKVGGNEQFF
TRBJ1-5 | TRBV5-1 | CASSLQGLRNQPQHF
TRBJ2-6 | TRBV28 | CASSFGTGASGANVLTF
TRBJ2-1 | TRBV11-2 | CASSSGTGFYWIF
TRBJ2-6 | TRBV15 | CATSLPGRTSSGANVLTF
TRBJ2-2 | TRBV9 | CASSVPASNTGELFF
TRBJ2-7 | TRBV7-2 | CASSLDYSSYEQYF
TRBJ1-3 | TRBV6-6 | CASSPRTGSGNTIYF
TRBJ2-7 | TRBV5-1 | CASSLGGGDEQYF
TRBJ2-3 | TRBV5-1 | CASSLAGVGTDTQYF
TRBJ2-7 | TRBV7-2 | CASSRVSGEQYF
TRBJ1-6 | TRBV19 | CASTQDGTPDNSPLHF
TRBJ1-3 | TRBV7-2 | CASSSPGQAGGNTIYF
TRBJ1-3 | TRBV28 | CASSVPRGSGNTIYF
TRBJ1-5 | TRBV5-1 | CASSLTGASNQPQHF
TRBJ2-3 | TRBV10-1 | CASSDSGNTDTQYF
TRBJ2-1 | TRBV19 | CASSPSHSYNEQFF
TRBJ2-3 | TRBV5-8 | CASSSQGAGDTQYF
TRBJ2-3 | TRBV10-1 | CASSEGAGTDTQYF
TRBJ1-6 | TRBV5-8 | CASSRDRGNSPLHF
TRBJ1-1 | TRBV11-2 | CASSPLGGMNTEAFF
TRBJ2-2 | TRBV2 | CASSESGRTNTGELFF
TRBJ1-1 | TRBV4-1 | CASSPLTVMNTEAFF
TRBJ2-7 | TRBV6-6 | CASRAASQIYEQYF
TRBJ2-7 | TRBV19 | CASSALAGVVTYEQYF
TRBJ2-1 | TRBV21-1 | CASSKEIAGGYNEQFF
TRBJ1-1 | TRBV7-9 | CASSTLAEGNAFF
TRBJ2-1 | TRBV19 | CASSVLRGNEQFF
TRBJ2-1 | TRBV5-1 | CASSLETSIPQQFF
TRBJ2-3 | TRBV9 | CASSVSLAESTDTQYF
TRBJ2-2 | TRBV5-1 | CASSLGRTSGTGGELFF
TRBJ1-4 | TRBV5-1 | CASRQGTNEKLFF
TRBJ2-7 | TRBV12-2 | CASRLAKTGGSYEQYF
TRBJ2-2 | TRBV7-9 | CASSPGAKDFSGELFF
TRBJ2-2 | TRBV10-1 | CASKTSRTGGSRNTGELFF
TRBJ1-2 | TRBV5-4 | CASSLEAGNYGYTF
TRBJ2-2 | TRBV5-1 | CASSLVAVVGGELFF
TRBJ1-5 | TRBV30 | CAWSPEKTGRGQPQHF
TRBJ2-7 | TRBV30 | CAWGRIGTAHSYEQYF
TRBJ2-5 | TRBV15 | CATETSGGAKTQYF
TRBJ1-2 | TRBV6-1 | CASGRGNGYTF
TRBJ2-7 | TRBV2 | CASSRAYEQYF